This TCR beta chain was sequenced for a study of graft-versus-host responses after intestinal transplantation. Across the study: Multivisceral, liver-intestinal, or isolated intestinal grafts went to recipients. Following induction with anti-thymocyte globulin, all recipients were given tacrolimus and steroids for approximately 3 years.

Sequencing was performed with immunoSEQ multiplex PCR; in TCRdb, only in-frame clones are kept and a portion is missing. The data hold 73,000 or so clones, with 90% observed a single time. Study results and limitations: Marrow from the recipient contained GvH clones, some of which had appeared first in ileum or blood. Maximum circulating GvH clone levels tracked with early post-transplant HvG decreases.

On this clone itself: Its cognate antigen is unknown.

This receptor was identified in a human donor who was the organ donor for an intestinal transplant. This specimen consisted of unstimulated CD8+ T cells sorted from spleen or lymph node cells, obtained before transplant.

CDR3 DNA: TGTGCCAGCAGCGTAGGGGGACTAGCGGCCTACAATGAGCAGTTCTTC. It specifies CASSVGGLAAYNEQFF. The gene calls are TRBV9 and TRBJ2-1, with 11 bases lining up with TRBD2. The CDR3 extends over 16 amino acids. The trim removed 0 bases at V and 2 bases at J, leaving 1 base unmatched. Germline-derived CDR1 and CDR2 are SGDLS and YYNGEE.